This TCR beta chain emerged from a study of preoperative IRX-2 immunotherapy in early breast cancer. Germline V gene sequence: CDR1 MDHEN, CDR2 SYDVKM. The germline V and J ends were trimmed by 7 bases and 11 bases, with 18 bases remaining between them. The CDR3 covers 14 residues. This table comes from immunoSEQ multiplex PCR, and its TCRdb copy is limited to in-frame clones, with some not included. The sample consists of roughly 43,000 clones, roughly 94% of them appearing once. The treatment was: preoperative locoregional IRX-2 cytokine immunotherapy. Samples came from a phase Ib trial of preoperative locoregional IRX-2 cytokine immunotherapy.

The input for sequencing was tumor tissue, taken after IRX-2 immunotherapy. The clonotype comes from a human donor with breast cancer. The rearrangement links TRBV28 to TRBJ1-6; the D gene is possibly TRBD1 (5 bases). CDR3 nucleotide sequence: TGTGCCAGCACCACGTCGGGGCTATGGGCACCCCTCCACTTT. Translation gives CASTTSGLWAPLHF.